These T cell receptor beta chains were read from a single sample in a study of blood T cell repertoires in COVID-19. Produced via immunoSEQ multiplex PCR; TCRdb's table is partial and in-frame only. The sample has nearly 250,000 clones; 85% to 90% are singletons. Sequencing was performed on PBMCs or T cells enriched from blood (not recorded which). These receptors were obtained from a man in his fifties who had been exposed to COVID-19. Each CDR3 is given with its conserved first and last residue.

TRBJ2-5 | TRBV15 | CATSERQGGRETQYF
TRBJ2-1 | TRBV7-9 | CASSPRATHGEQFF
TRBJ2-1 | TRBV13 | CASSSIHYNEQFF
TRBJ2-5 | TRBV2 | CARARDNRETQYF
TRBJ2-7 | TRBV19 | CASSSMEGQASYEQYF
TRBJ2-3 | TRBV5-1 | CASSLALAGGTDTQYF
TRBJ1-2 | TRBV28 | CASSVSLQGADGPNYGYTF
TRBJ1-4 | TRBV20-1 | CSARNGEKLFF
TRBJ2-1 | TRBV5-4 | CASSLKQGRDEQFF
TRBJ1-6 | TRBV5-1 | CASSPKRGLDSPLHF
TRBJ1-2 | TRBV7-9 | CASSRNGPTHEPDYGYTF
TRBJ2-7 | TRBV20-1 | CSANPRGEQYF
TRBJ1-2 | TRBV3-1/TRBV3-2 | CASSLGQYYGYTF
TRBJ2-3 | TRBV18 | CASSRQGTDTQYF
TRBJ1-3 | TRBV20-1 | CSASTGPSSGNTIYF
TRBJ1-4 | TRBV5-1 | CASSIYRGPYEKLFF
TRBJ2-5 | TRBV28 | CASSLSGGSETQYF
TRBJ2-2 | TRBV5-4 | CASSHPGQGIPGELFF
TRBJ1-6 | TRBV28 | CASSPRTGKYSPLHF
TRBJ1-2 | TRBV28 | CASSQGYDLYGYTF
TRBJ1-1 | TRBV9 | CASSAKISGTRTEKAFF
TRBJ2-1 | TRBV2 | CASSGIAAYNEQFF
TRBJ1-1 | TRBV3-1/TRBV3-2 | CASSQQGSGTEAFF
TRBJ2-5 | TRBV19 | CASSITGIRETQYF
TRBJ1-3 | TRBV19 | CASSIAVTGNTIYF
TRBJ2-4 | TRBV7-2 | CASSYERIQDIQYF
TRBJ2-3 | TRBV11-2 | CASSLTQGGTSTDTQYF
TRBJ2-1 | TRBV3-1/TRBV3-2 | CASSQEVLAGNYNEQFF
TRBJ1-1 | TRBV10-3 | CAISDYYVNTEAFF
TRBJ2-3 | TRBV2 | CASSVLPITDTQYF
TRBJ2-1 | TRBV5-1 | CASSSGTSGYVYNEQFF
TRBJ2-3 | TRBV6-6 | CASSLPPGLSTDTQYF
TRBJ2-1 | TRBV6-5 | CASSTGVSEFF
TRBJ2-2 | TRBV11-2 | CASSFRRVTGELFF
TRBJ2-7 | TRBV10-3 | CAISDSRTGGDEQYF
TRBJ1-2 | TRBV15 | CATSRGGDYGYTF
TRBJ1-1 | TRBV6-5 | CASAIRTGETEAFF
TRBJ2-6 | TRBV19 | CASTSDRLSGANVLTF
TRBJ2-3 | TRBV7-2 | CASSAVTDTQYF
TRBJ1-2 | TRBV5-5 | CASSLESGEGYGYTF
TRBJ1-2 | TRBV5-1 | CASSSEVNSDYGYTF
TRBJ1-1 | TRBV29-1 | CSVERRGQDTEAFF
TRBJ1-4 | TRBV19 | CASIFGEGSGEKLFF
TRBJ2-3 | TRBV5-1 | CASSKGTGGFTMTDTQYF
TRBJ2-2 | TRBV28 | CASIGGGTGELFF
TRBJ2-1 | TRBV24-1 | CATSRPGQGFPNEQFF
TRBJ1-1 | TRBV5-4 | CASSLDRNTEAFF
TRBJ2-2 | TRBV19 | CASPGEVSLNTGELFF
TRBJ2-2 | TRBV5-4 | CASSDGTSGPTNTGELFF
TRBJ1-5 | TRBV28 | CASTVGPAGRPQHF
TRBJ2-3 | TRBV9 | CASREGESTDTQYF
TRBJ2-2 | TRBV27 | CASTFSGGAVGELFF
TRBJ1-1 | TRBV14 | CASSQESPRAAEAFF
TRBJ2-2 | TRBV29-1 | CSVEAQVRTGELFF
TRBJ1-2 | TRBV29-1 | CSVDLMTGSYGYTF